Listed below are T cell receptor beta chains from one sample, sequenced in a study of cytomegalovirus exposure and HLA in healthy donors. TCRdb's table, derived via immunoSEQ multiplex PCR, lists solely in-frame clones and lacks some. Here the sample spans hundreds of thousands of clones, 80% to 90% being singletons. Sequencing was carried out using PBMCs. Receptors originate from a man aged 25 to 45 in good health and CMV-seronegative. Both conserved end residues are trimmed from each CDR3. The D gene is left open where the match is weak.

j_gene: TRBJ1-2; v_gene: TRBV9; d_gene: .; CDR3aa: ASSVASSGNYGYT
j_gene: TRBJ2-2; v_gene: TRBV5-5; d_gene: TRBD1; CDR3aa: ASSQGTEPTGELF
j_gene: TRBJ1-2; v_gene: TRBV28; d_gene: .; CDR3aa: ATEKGELNYGYT
j_gene: TRBJ1-5; v_gene: TRBV6-5; d_gene: .; CDR3aa: ASSYQPGGHQPQH
j_gene: TRBJ1-1; v_gene: TRBV15; d_gene: .; CDR3aa: ATSRMHRAMNTEAF
j_gene: TRBJ1-5; v_gene: TRBV28; d_gene: .; CDR3aa: ASRAEGVVGNQPQH
j_gene: TRBJ2-5; v_gene: TRBV10-1; d_gene: TRBD1; CDR3aa: ASSWDRAGKTQY
j_gene: TRBJ1-5; v_gene: TRBV28; d_gene: .; CDR3aa: ASSLKGGGFRNQPQH
j_gene: TRBJ1-2; v_gene: TRBV27; d_gene: TRBD1; CDR3aa: ASSLGTGVLQGYT
j_gene: TRBJ2-7; v_gene: TRBV28; d_gene: .; CDR3aa: ASRPGGPGEQY
j_gene: TRBJ2-3; v_gene: TRBV2; d_gene: .; CDR3aa: ASTRRGGETTNTQY
j_gene: TRBJ1-4; v_gene: TRBV28; d_gene: .; CDR3aa: ASSLEATNEKLF
j_gene: TRBJ2-2; v_gene: TRBV5-1; d_gene: .; CDR3aa: ASSLQVSGTGELF
j_gene: TRBJ2-2; v_gene: TRBV19; d_gene: .; CDR3aa: ASSIAVTGTGELF
j_gene: TRBJ2-2; v_gene: TRBV15; d_gene: .; CDR3aa: ATSSSTGIGTGELF
j_gene: TRBJ2-1; v_gene: TRBV5-1; d_gene: .; CDR3aa: ASSLYSRNEQF
j_gene: TRBJ2-7; v_gene: TRBV10-1; d_gene: .; CDR3aa: ASSPSGSSYEQY
j_gene: TRBJ2-5; v_gene: TRBV6-6; d_gene: TRBD2; CDR3aa: ATRTSGQETQY
j_gene: TRBJ1-4; v_gene: TRBV27; d_gene: .; CDR3aa: AIRGGPGGEKLF
j_gene: TRBJ1-4; v_gene: TRBV2; d_gene: .; CDR3aa: ASSFAGARVTNEKLF
j_gene: TRBJ1-2; v_gene: TRBV2; d_gene: TRBD1; CDR3aa: ASSGNRGPNVRYGYT
j_gene: TRBJ1-2; v_gene: TRBV6-4; d_gene: TRBD1; CDR3aa: ASSGDRESAGYT
j_gene: TRBJ2-4; v_gene: TRBV28; d_gene: TRBD2; CDR3aa: ASSLPSGGRKNIQY
j_gene: TRBJ2-7; v_gene: TRBV4-3; d_gene: TRBD1; CDR3aa: ASSQETGPSYEQY
j_gene: TRBJ1-1; v_gene: TRBV10-3; d_gene: .; CDR3aa: AIKGGATEAF
j_gene: TRBJ2-5; v_gene: TRBV9; d_gene: TRBD2; CDR3aa: ASSSGLAGPGGLETQY
j_gene: TRBJ1-1; v_gene: TRBV4-2; d_gene: .; CDR3aa: ASSQDPRGYTEAF
j_gene: TRBJ2-7; v_gene: TRBV6-6; d_gene: TRBD2; CDR3aa: ASSILAGARYEQY
j_gene: TRBJ2-7; v_gene: TRBV7-2; d_gene: .; CDR3aa: ASSPVVGYEQY
j_gene: TRBJ1-5; v_gene: TRBV4-1; d_gene: .; CDR3aa: ASSLRVAQPQH
j_gene: TRBJ2-2; v_gene: TRBV14; d_gene: .; CDR3aa: ASSQGGVFPGELF
j_gene: TRBJ1-1; v_gene: TRBV5-6; d_gene: TRBD1; CDR3aa: ASSLKQGVVTEAF
j_gene: TRBJ1-2; v_gene: TRBV7-9; d_gene: TRBD1; CDR3aa: ASSYREGGVVT
j_gene: TRBJ1-1; v_gene: TRBV18; d_gene: .; CDR3aa: ASSSDRNTEAF
j_gene: TRBJ1-6; v_gene: TRBV5-1; d_gene: TRBD1; CDR3aa: ASSSGQQFNSPLH